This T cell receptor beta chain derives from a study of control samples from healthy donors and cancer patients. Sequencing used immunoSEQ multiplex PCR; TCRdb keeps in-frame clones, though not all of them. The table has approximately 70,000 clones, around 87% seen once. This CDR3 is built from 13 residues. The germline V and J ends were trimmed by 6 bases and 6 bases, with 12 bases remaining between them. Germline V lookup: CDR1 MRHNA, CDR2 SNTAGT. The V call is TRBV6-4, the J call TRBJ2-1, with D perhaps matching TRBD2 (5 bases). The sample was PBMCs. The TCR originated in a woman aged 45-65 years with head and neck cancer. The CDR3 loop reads CASSPEAGNEQFF. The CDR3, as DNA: TGTGCCAGCAGCCCCGAGGCGGGCAATGAGCAGTTCTTC.